These 15 T cell receptor beta chains originate from one sample sequenced in a study of molecular identifiers for immune sequencing clone quantification. TCRdb recomputed calls from the PCR reads with MiXCR, one row per CDR3 protein. The table includes some 680,000 distinct CDR3 sequences, 25% detected once. The sample taken for sequencing was naive CD8+ T cells from blood, with Jurkat cell RNA spiked in. The subset is: FACS-sorted CD8+CD4-CCR7+CD45RA+ naive T cells. The receptors come from a human donor in good health. Some libraries in this study had Jurkat cell RNA spiked in.

This clonotype was recorded at least ten times. The chain joins TRBV20-1 to TRBJ2-7; 7 bases agree with TRBD2. CDR1 and CDR2 from the germline V gene are DFQATT and SNEGSKA (reference sequence). Germline trimming cut 6 bases from V and 2 bases from J; bases unmatched to any gene: 10. The CDR3 runs 14 residues. CDR3 nucleotides: TGCAGTGCCCCGGGGGGTAACTACACCTACGAGCAGTACTTC. This sequence encodes CSAPGGNYTYEQYF.

This clonotype was counted ten times or more. V is TRBV6-1 and J is TRBJ1-1, with a tentative D call TRBD1 (6 bases). Trimming took 1 base from V and 0 from J, leaving 12 bases between them. Germline CDR1 and CDR2: MNHNS and SASEGT. The CDR3 consists of 16 residues. Here the CDR3 reads CASSEVGTPMNTEAFF. Here the CDR3 DNA reads TGTGCCAGCAGTGAAGTTGGGACACCCATGAACACTGAAGCTTTCTTT.

This clonotype was seen ten or more times. J is TRBJ2-6 and V is TRBV2; D might be TRBD2 (5 bases). The CDR3 loop spans 16 amino acids. Germline CDR1 is SNHLY and CDR2 is FYNNEI. V lost 3 bases, J lost 0 bases, and 9 bases lay in between. The CDR3: CASSEERLSGANVLTF. In DNA form, the CDR3 reads TGTGCCAGCAGTGAGGAGCGGCTCTCTGGGGCCAACGTCCTGACTTTC.

This clonotype has just a few counts. The chain employs TRBV27 and TRBJ2-7; tentative D call: TRBD2 (7 bases). CDR1 and CDR2 from the germline V gene are MNHEY and SMNVEV (reference sequence). The CDR3 runs to 14 residues. V was clipped by 3 bases and J by 6 bases, with 15 bases between them. This CDR3 reads CASSFGGGYGEQYF. In nucleotides, the CDR3 is TGTGCCAGCAGTTTCGGCGGGGGCTACGGCGAGCAGTACTTC.

There are many counts of this clonotype. The V gene is TRBV5-1, the J gene TRBJ2-7; D ambiguous. V was cut by 2 bases and J by 4 bases, with 10 bases left in between. Germline-derived CDR1 and CDR2 are SGHRS and YFSETQ. The CDR3 runs to 13 residues. Here the CDR3 reads CASSFDPGYEQYF. The CDR3 region has the DNA TGCGCCAGCAGCTTCGACCCTGGGTACGAGCAGTACTTC.

J is TRBJ2-5 and V is TRBV7-9; 10 bases fit TRBD1. Germline loops: CDR1 SEHNR, CDR2 FQNEAQ (reference sequence). This CDR3 comprises 20 residues. Trimming removed 6 bases from V and 5 bases from J; junction bases left unmatched: 24. The CDR3 protein is CASSPPPGQGTLLGGETQYF. CDR3 coding DNA: TGTGCCAGCAGTCCACCCCCGGGACAGGGGACCCTTTTGGGTGGGGAGACCCAGTACTTC.

The CDR3 nucleotides read TGCGCCAGCTGTCGGGTTACCTACAATGAGCAGTTCTTC. Its protein product is CASCRVTYNEQFF. The V gene is TRBV10-2, the J gene TRBJ2-1; D unclear. Trimming stripped 8 bases from V and 2 bases from J, with 10 bases between. In germline, CDR1 is WSHSY, CDR2 SAAADI. The CDR3 extends over 13 amino acids.

This clonotype was counted many times. J is TRBJ1-5 and V is TRBV27; D remains unclear. The V gene's germline CDR1 is MNHEY and CDR2 SMNVEV (reference sequence). V was cut by 0 bases and J by 6 bases, with 6 bases left in between. This CDR3 is 13 amino acids long. For the CDR3, the DNA is TGTGCCAGCAGTTTATCGGTCCTTCAGCCCCAGCATTTT. Encoded protein: CASSLSVLQPQHF.

The rearrangement links TRBV20-1 to TRBJ2-1; 9 nucleotides align to TRBD2. Germline V gene data show CDR1 as DFQATT and CDR2 as SNEGSKA (reference sequence). The CDR3 runs 16 residues. After removal of 3 bases from V and 1 base from J, the junction contained 7 bases not matched to a gene. DNA for the CDR3: TGCAGTGCTAGGGCTTTAGCGGGGGAATCCTACAATGAGCAGTTCTTC. Translation gives CSARALAGESYNEQFF.

This clonotype came up a few times. This chain joins TRBV19 and TRBJ2-5; a weak D match, TRBD1 (6 bases). Per the germline V gene, CDR1 is LNHDA and CDR2 is SQIVND (reference sequence). Trimming removed 2 bases from V and 4 bases from J, with 14 bases in between. CDR3 size: 15 residues. The chain's CDR3 is CASSISGGWGETQYF. For the CDR3, the DNA is TGTGCCAGTAGTATATCTGGGGGCTGGGGAGAGACCCAGTACTTC.

The V gene is TRBV30, the J gene TRBJ2-5, with D possibly matching TRBD1 (7 bases). V was cut by 7 bases and J by 5 bases, with 17 bases left in between. CDR3 length equals 13 residues. Looked up from germline, CDR1 is GTSNPN and CDR2 is SVGIG (reference sequence). The CDR3 bases are TGTGCCTTGCAGGGGGAGGCTGCTGAGACCCAGTACTTC. It yields the protein CALQGEAAETQYF.

The CDR3 loop is CASSLECGPYEQYF. CDR3 bases: TGTGCCAGCAGCTTGGAGTGTGGACCCTACGAGCAGTACTTC. The chain has TRBV5-4 and TRBJ2-7; D ambiguous. Trimming pared 0 bases from V and 2 bases from J, leaving 9 bases between. Germline CDR1 SGHNT, CDR2 YYREEE (reference sequence). The CDR3 is made up of 14 amino acids.

For the CDR3, the DNA is TGTGCCAGCAGTTTATTAGGGACACGGATCCTTGGGAACACCGGGGAGCTGTTTTTT. This sequence encodes CASSLLGTRILGNTGELFF. The gene calls are TRBV12-3 or TRBV12-4 and TRBJ2-2, with D maybe TRBD1 (6 bases). V was cut by 2 bases and J by 1 base, with 20 bases left in between. CDR3 length: 19 amino acids.

This clonotype was recorded only once. V gene TRBV24-1 combines with J gene TRBJ2-3, with D possibly TRBD1 on 6 matching bases. The CDR3 loop spans 17 amino acids. Germline assignment: CDR1 KGHDR and CDR2 SFDVKD. V was trimmed by 2 bases and J by 4 bases, leaving 18 bases between them. The CDR3 protein is CATSDSPRQVTSDTQYF. CDR3 nucleotides: TGTGCCACCAGTGATTCTCCGAGACAGGTAACCTCAGATACGCAGTATTTT.

CDR3 sequence: CASSIDDGVLKTQYF. In nucleotides, the CDR3 is TGTGCCAGTAGTATAGATGATGGGGTTTTGAAGACCCAGTACTTC. The chain couples TRBV19 to TRBJ2-5; no clear D. CDR3 size: 15 residues. Germline CDR1 and CDR2: LNHDA and SQIVND (reference sequence). The V end lost 0 bases, the J end lost 6 bases, and 14 bases lay between the germline ends.